Sequencing of this T cell receptor (beta chain) was carried out in a study of blood T cell repertoires in COVID-19. In terms of age and location, participants ranged from roughly 18 to 90 years and lived in approximately 24 US areas. Researchers sorted participants into cohorts using their self-reported clinical history. The ends lost 3 bases at V and 2 bases at J; junction bases unmatched: 10. The CDR3 sequence is 19 residues long. Germline V gene data show CDR1 as MDHEN and CDR2 as SYDVKM. Original analysis: For nucleated cells, counts were estimated from reference gene primer amplification. TCRdb's table, derived via immunoSEQ multiplex PCR, lists solely in-frame clones and lacks some. V, J and clone size are taken as reported in that table, and D and trimming were inferred from the DNA itself. The table shows 200,000 or so clones, with approximately 83% occurring only once.

Sequenced material: PBMCs or T cells enriched from blood (not recorded which). This clonotype was sampled from a woman in her forties with acute COVID-19. The chain recombines TRBV28 with TRBJ2-6, with 10 nucleotides matching TRBD1. CDR3 sequence reads: CASSFPGTGVQTGANVLTF. In DNA form, the CDR3 reads TGTGCCAGCAGTTTCCCCGGGACAGGGGTTCAAACTGGGGCCAACGTCCTGACTTTC.